This is a list of T cell receptor beta chains from one sample in a study of T cell responses to AZD1222 COVID-19 vaccine. Profiling relied on immunoSEQ multiplex PCR, and the TCRdb table lists in-frame clones only, not all of them. The data hold over 85,000 clones, with roughly 86% observed a single time. The sample was peripheral blood, taken 28 days after the second AZD1222 dose. The receptors here all came from an adult who received the AZD1222 COVID-19 vaccine. Each CDR3 is given with its conserved first and last residue. Fields, in order: D gene, J gene, clone size, V gene, CDR3 DNA, CDR3 protein. The D gene is left open where the match is weak. Clone size is given for some rows only: seen once, a few or many times, or a class if the clone is expanded.

>NA|TRBJ1-6|once|TRBV10-2
TGCGCCAGCACTGCCGCCTCCCAAAATTCACCCCTCCACTTT
CASTAASQNSPLHF
>TRBD1|TRBJ2-1|NA|TRBV7-2
TGTGCCAGCAGTATTTTAGGACAGGGGAAGTTCTTC
CASSILGQGKFF
>TRBD2|TRBJ2-1|NA|TRBV28
TGTGCCAGCTCCCCCGGGACTAGCGGCCCTAGGGGTGAGCAGTTCTTC
CASSPGTSGPRGEQFF
>NA|TRBJ2-7|few|TRBV2
TGTGCCAGCAGTGCGTCCCTCTGGGGCGAGCAGTACTTC
CASSASLWGEQYF
>TRBD1|TRBJ2-1|NA|TRBV5-1
TGCGCCAGCGAATACGGGACAGGGTACAATGAGCAGTTCTTC
CASEYGTGYNEQFF
>TRBD1|TRBJ2-1|NA|TRBV19
TGTGCCAGTAGTATTGGGCAGGGGGCGTACAATGAGCAGTTCTTC
CASSIGQGAYNEQFF
>NA|TRBJ1-2|once|TRBV10-2
TGCGCCACAGCCCTCGGGGAGAACTATGGCTACACCTTC
CATALGENYGYTF
>NA|TRBJ2-1|NA|TRBV29-1
TGCAGCGTTGCGGGAGAGACTGCGAAAAACTCCAACTACAATGAGCAGTTCTTC
CSVAGETAKNSNYNEQFF
>NA|TRBJ2-5|NA|TRBV7-8
TGTGCCAGCAGCTCGGAGGTGGGGAGCGGGACCCAGTACTTC
CASSSEVGSGTQYF
>NA|TRBJ1-5|NA|TRBV19
TGTGCCAGTAGTCTGCTCGGGACCAATCAGCCCCAGCATTTT
CASSLLGTNQPQHF
>NA|TRBJ2-2|NA|TRBV7-3
TGTGCCAGCAGCCAGGGCTCCGCGAACACCGGGGAGCTGTTTTTT
CASSQGSANTGELFF
>NA|TRBJ1-3|NA|TRBV28
TGTGCCAGCAGTCCCATTACAGGGAGCCCAGACATATATTTT
CASSPITGSPDIYF
>NA|TRBJ2-7|NA|TRBV5-8
TGTGCCAGCAGCCCAATGCCGACGGGATCCTACGAGCAGTACTTC
CASSPMPTGSYEQYF
>NA|TRBJ2-1|NA|TRBV15
TGTGCCACCAGAGCCTCGGGACCGCAAGATGGAAATGAGCAGTTCTTC
CATRASGPQDGNEQFF
>TRBD2|TRBJ2-3|NA|TRBV10-1
TGCGCCAGCAGTGAGACTAGCGGGAGTTCTGATACGCAGTATTTT
CASSETSGSSDTQYF
>TRBD1|TRBJ1-6|few|TRBV9
TGTGCCAGCAGCGCATACGACAGGGGGCATTCACCCCTCCACTTT
CASSAYDRGHSPLHF
>NA|TRBJ1-2|NA|TRBV2
TGTGCCAGCAGTGTTAGGGGTAGGGATGGCTACACCTTC
CASSVRGRDGYTF